The sequence of this TCR beta chain was determined in a study of T cell responses to AZD1222 COVID-19 vaccine. Whole-study results and caveats: Per reports, nearly half of all spike-specific TCRs target regions that are unmutated in variants.

Germline V gene lookup returns CDR1 MNHEY and CDR2 SVGAGI. The CDR3 loop spans 13 amino acids. Trimming took 1 base from V and 6 from J, leaving 9 bases between them. TCRdb's table, derived via immunoSEQ multiplex PCR, lists solely in-frame clones and lacks some. The sample shows 95,000 to 100,000 clones, 85% to 90% of them seen only once. Regarding this clone: The antigen remains unidentified.

This chain joins TRBV6-5 and TRBJ1-1; D remains unclear. Sequences were derived from peripheral blood, sampled on day 0 of AZD1222 vaccination. This receptor was identified in an adult in good health. This chain's CDR3 is CASSYFATAEAFF. In DNA, the CDR3 is TGTGCCAGCAGTTACTTCGCAACAGCTGAAGCTTTCTTT.